This T cell receptor (beta chain) was documented in a study of metastatic and nonmetastatic thyroid tumors. Study at large: The study looked at repertoires side by side in blood and in tumor or nodule tissue from malignant and benign thyroid patients. Study conclusions and caveats: When malignant thyroid tumors were compared with benign nodules, TCR beta diversity was reportedly significantly higher in the malignant tumors. This held in both blood and tumor samples.

All patients were untreated before thyroid surgery. In the source study's methods: In papillary thyroid cancer, a distant-metastasis classifier was built using CDR3 differences across clinicopathological groups. Via MiXCR, TCRdb re-called the PCR reads. The V and J calls shown here were made by TCRdb, not taken from the authors' results. Found here are about 1,900 clones, roughly a tenth of them singletons; the top ten hold 35% to 45%. This clone was recorded at least ten times. The antigen is undetermined. This clonotype was sampled from a female donor with papillary thyroid cancer or a benign thyroid nodule (not recorded which). Some clones in this sample may be carry-over from other donors' samples. The sequencing sample was made of tumor tissue.

CDR3 region: CASSSRTGGTDTQYF. The CDR3, as DNA: TGTGCCAGCTCATCGAGGACAGGGGGCACAGATACGCAGTATTTT. V is TRBV18 and J is TRBJ2-3, with TRBD1 matching over 9 bases. The CDR3 is made up of 15 amino acids. Germline CDR1 and CDR2: KGHSH and LQKENI. The V gene end was trimmed by 5 bases and the J gene end by 1 base; junction bases not matched to a gene: 4.